These 29 T cell receptor beta chains originate from one sample sequenced in a study of blood T cell repertoires in COVID-19. Generated by immunoSEQ multiplex PCR, the TCRdb table keeps only in-frame clones and is missing some. This sample has fewer than 350,000 clones, with around 85% found just once. Source material: PBMCs or T cells enriched from blood (not recorded which). The receptors shown here come from a young woman who had been exposed to COVID-19.

The rearrangement uses TRBV30 and TRBJ2-2; TRBD1 matches at 7 bases. Germline values: CDR1 GTSNPN, CDR2 SVGIG (reference sequence). The CDR3 consists of 13 residues. Germline trimming cut 4 bases from V and 6 bases from J; bases unmatched to any gene: 5. CDR3 amino acids: CAWTGQIAGELFF. CDR3 in DNA: TGTGCCTGGACGGGACAGATCGCCGGGGAGCTGTTTTTT.

This clone has only a few counts. The chain combines TRBV20-1 with TRBJ1-5; D gene ambiguous. CDR1 and CDR2 (germline): DFQATT, SNEGSKA (reference sequence). The V end lost 3 bases, the J end lost 3 bases, and 6 bases lay between the germline ends. This CDR3 contains 12 residues. Here the CDR3 reads CSASEYNQPQHF. The CDR3 region has the DNA TGCAGTGCTAGTGAGTACAATCAGCCCCAGCATTTT.

CDR3 bases: TGCGCCAGCAGTCAATCGTGGATTGGGGGGGATAACACTGAAGCTTTCTTT. As protein: CASSQSWIGGDNTEAFF. The chain combines TRBV23-1 with TRBJ1-1, with D perhaps matching TRBD1 (5 bases). TRBV23-1 is sorted into the ORF group, with uncertain function. Deletions cut 0 bases from V and 2 bases from J, with 16 bases between. There are 17 residues in the CDR3.

The rearrangement links TRBV6-5 to TRBJ2-4; D is perhaps TRBD2 (7 bases). Germline assignment: CDR1 MNHEY and CDR2 SVGAGI. There are 14 residues in the CDR3. The V end was cut by 9 bases, the J end by 4 bases, with 16 bases between. CDR3 bases: TGTGCCAGAGGGGGAGGGGTGGGGAAAAACATTCAGTACTTC. This encodes CARGGGVGKNIQYF.

The V and J genes are TRBV6-5 and TRBJ1-2, with TRBD1 matching 9 bases. V shed 10 bases, J shed 2 bases, and the junction held 5 bases outside the gene matches. The CDR3 sequence is 13 residues long. Germline V gene data show CDR1 as MNHEY and CDR2 as SVGAGI. CDR3 in DNA: TGTGCCACGGGGACAGGGATCAACTATGGCTACACCTTC. Translated: CATGTGINYGYTF.

The V and J genes are TRBV21-1 and TRBJ1-5; TRBD1 was called by the table and not checked on the DNA. TRBV21-1 is marked as a pseudogene. The CDR3 runs 17 residues. CDR3 sequence: CASRDRDRAGENQPQHF. CDR3 bases: TGTGCCAGCAGGGATAGGGACAGGGCTGGAGAAAATCAGCCCCAGCATTTT.

This rearrangement joins TRBV4-3 to TRBJ1-4; D remains ambiguous. Between the trimmed V and J ends, which lost 1 base and 0 bases, there was a span of 6 bases. Germline assignment: CDR1 LGHNA and CDR2 YSLEER. The CDR3 runs 15 residues. The CDR3 bases are TGCGCCAGCAGCCAAGGTTATGCAACTAATGAAAAACTGTTTTTT. It yields the protein CASSQGYATNEKLFF.

V gene TRBV3-1 (or the pseudogene TRBV3-2) combines with J gene TRBJ2-7; possibly TRBD1 for D (5 bases). Germline V gene data show CDR1 as LGHDT and CDR2 as YNNKEL (reference sequence). This CDR3 spans 13 amino acids. V was trimmed by 1 base and J by 4 bases, leaving 8 bases between them. The CDR3 sequence: CASSQVRGYEQYF. In nucleotides, the CDR3 is TGTGCCAGCAGCCAAGTTAGGGGTTACGAGCAGTACTTC.

This clone has only one observation. This sequence joins TRBV18 and TRBJ1-2, with D tentatively TRBD1 (5 bases). Trimming cost V 2 bases and J 7 bases, with 17 bases left between them. Germline assignment: CDR1 KGHSH and CDR2 LQKENI. This CDR3 is built from 15 residues. The CDR3 nucleotides are TGTGCCAGCTCACCAGTGGAAGGGGAAACTTCTGGCTACACCTTC. Protein product: CASSPVEGETSGYTF.

The rearrangement links TRBV6-2 or TRBV6-3 to TRBJ2-7; 8 bases map to TRBD1. CDR3 length: 15 amino acids. V dropped 5 bases and J dropped 3; count of bases not matched to a gene: 9. Germline CDR1 is MNHEY and CDR2 is SVGEGT. CDR3 protein: CASSAGQGGIYEQYF. DNA for the CDR3: TGTGCCAGCAGTGCCGGACAGGGCGGTATCTACGAGCAGTACTTC.

This clone was recorded only once. This chain links TRBV19 with TRBJ2-7; a possible D gene is TRBD2 (5 bases). Germline loops: CDR1 LNHDA, CDR2 SQIVND (reference sequence). This CDR3 is 15 amino acids long. The germline V and J ends were trimmed by 7 bases and 0 bases, with 16 bases remaining between them. The CDR3 sequence is CASKGGAANSYEQYF. The CDR3 coding sequence is TGTGCCAGTAAAGGTGGAGCGGCCAACTCCTACGAGCAGTACTTC.

The gene calls are TRBV7-3 and TRBJ2-2, with D perhaps matching TRBD1 (6 bases). CDR1 and CDR2 from the germline V gene are SGHTA and FQGTGA. V was pared by 5 bases and J by 2 bases, with 12 bases between. CDR3 length: 15 amino acids. The CDR3 loop reads CASSPRDTNTGELFF. The CDR3 DNA reads TGTGCCAGCAGCCCCCGGGACACCAACACCGGGGAGCTGTTTTTT.

This chain links TRBV2 with TRBJ1-1; 9 bases fit TRBD1. After removal of 7 bases from V and 6 bases from J, the junction contained 15 bases not matched to a gene. The CDR3 sequence is 16 residues long. The germline gives CDR1 SNHLY, CDR2 FYNNEI. DNA for the CDR3: TGTGCCAGCACGGAAGTCCCGGGACAGGGTTTGGCTGAAGCTTTCTTT. This translates into CASTEVPGQGLAEAFF. The complete variable domain, with remaining parts taken from reference TRBV2 and TRBJ1-1, reads EPEVTQTPSHQVTQMGQEVILRCVPISNHLYFYWYRQILGQKVEFLVSFYNNEISEKSEIFDDQFSVERPDGSNFTLKIRSTKLEDSAMYFCASTEVPGQGLAEAFFGQGTRLTVV.

The rearrangement uses TRBV4-3 and TRBJ2-1; 12 nucleotides line up with TRBD2. The germline CDR1 and CDR2 sequences are LGHNA and YSLEER. This CDR3 region has 17 residues. Trimming took 0 bases from V and 7 from J; bases not matched to a gene: 7. The DNA for the CDR3 is TGCGCCAGCAGCCAAGATTTGGCTAGCGGGGGGGCAAATGAGCAGTTCTTC. Residues: CASSQDLASGGANEQFF.

The V call is TRBV30, the J call TRBJ1-2, with 7 nucleotides matching TRBD1. This CDR3 contains 14 residues. Germline V lookup: CDR1 GTSNPN, CDR2 SVGIG (reference sequence). The V and J ends lost 4 bases and 8 bases, in that order; junction bases with no gene match: 13. CDR3 sequence: CAWITQGVVKGYTF. CDR3 sequence (DNA): TGTGCCTGGATCACGCAGGGGGTGGTAAAGGGCTACACCTTC.

V gene TRBV9 combines with J gene TRBJ1-6, with 7 bases matching TRBD1. Trimming took 3 bases from V and 13 from J; bases not matched to a gene: 13. From germline, CDR1 is SGDLS and CDR2 YYNGEE. The CDR3 spans 15 residues. CDR3 region: CASSGPGQATEPLHF. The CDR3 DNA follows: TGTGCCAGCAGCGGACCCGGACAGGCCACTGAGCCCCTCCACTTT.

The V call is TRBV20-1, the J call TRBJ2-7; TRBD2 matches 8 bases. Per the germline V gene, CDR1 is DFQATT and CDR2 is SNEGSKA (reference sequence). This CDR3 spans 14 amino acids. J was trimmed by 4 bases and V by 3 bases; bases with no gene match: 8. CDR3 region: CSASEWRGAYEQYF. The CDR3 DNA reads as TGCAGTGCTAGTGAGTGGCGGGGGGCTTACGAGCAGTACTTC.

The CDR3 DNA reads TGTGCCACTTCCACAGGGGTCCCAGATACGCAGTATTTT. It is translated as CATSTGVPDTQYF. V is TRBV10-3 and J is TRBJ2-3; TRBD1 matches 7 bases. In germline, CDR1 is ENHRY, CDR2 SYGVKD. The CDR3 is 13 amino acids. The V segment lost 10 bases and the J segment 4 bases; nucleotides outside the gene matches: 8.

This chain uses TRBV28 with TRBJ2-1; 8 nucleotides line up with TRBD1. CDR3 length: 16 residues. V shed 5 bases and J 7 bases; nucleotides not matched to a gene: 13. Germline CDR1 is MDHEN and CDR2 is SYDVKM. CDR3 nucleotides: TGTGCCAGCAGTCCCGCCAGGACAGGGTTGAGGAATGAGCAGTTCTTC. It translates to CASSPARTGLRNEQFF.

The chain joins TRBV2 to TRBJ1-5, with 8 bases fitting TRBD1. Germline V lookup: CDR1 SNHLY, CDR2 FYNNEI. Trimming cost V 5 bases and J 3 bases; bases outside gene matches: 9. This CDR3 region has 16 residues. CDR3 residues: CASSRPGGRFNQPQHF. CDR3 nucleotides: TGTGCCAGCAGTAGACCAGGGGGCCGGTTCAATCAGCCCCAGCATTTT.

The J gene is TRBJ2-2, the V gene TRBV11-2; TRBD1 is a possible D gene (5 bases). The CDR3 extends over 16 amino acids. V was pared by 2 bases and J by 0 bases, with 10 bases between. Germline lookup yields CDR1 SGHAT and CDR2 FQNNGV. The CDR3 DNA reads as TGTGCCAGCAGCTTATTAAGGGGCCCGAACACCGGGGAGCTGTTTTTT. Its protein product is CASSLLRGPNTGELFF.

The chain recombines TRBV11-1 with TRBJ2-6; D unclear. The ends were cut back, 10 bases at V and 0 bases at J, with 10 bases in the middle. The CDR3 covers 14 residues. Germline V gives CDR1 SGHAT, CDR2 FQDESV (reference sequence). The CDR3 nucleotides are TGTGCCACGAAAAGGAGCTCTGGGGCCAACGTCCTGACTTTC. Translating gives CATKRSSGANVLTF.

CDR3 residues: CASSPTGIGNTIYF. The CDR3 nucleotides read TGTGCCAGCAGCCCGACAGGGATTGGAAACACCATATATTTT. V and J are TRBV7-8 and TRBJ1-3; 7 bases map to TRBD1. There are 14 residues in the CDR3. Germline V gives CDR1 SGHVS, CDR2 FQNEAQ. With 5 bases clipped from V and 3 bases from J, the junction kept 4 bases outside the gene matches.

This clone was seen only a few times. The V call is TRBV4-2, the J call TRBJ1-3, with D perhaps matching TRBD1 (6 bases). The germline CDR1 and CDR2 sequences are LGHNA and YNFKEQ. Trimming removed 2 bases at V and 4 bases at J, with 18 bases between. The CDR3 has 17 amino acids. The CDR3 sequence: CASSQYTGLRKGNTIYF. The CDR3 coding sequence is TGTGCCAGCAGCCAATATACAGGGCTAAGAAAGGGAAACACCATATATTTT.

V usage is TRBV18 and J usage is TRBJ2-5; 7 positions match TRBD1. The CDR3 consists of 14 residues. CDR1 KGHSH and CDR2 LQKENI come from the germline V gene. With 4 bases clipped from V and 7 bases from J, the junction kept 9 bases outside the gene matches. CDR3 nucleotides: TGTGCCAGCTCACTCGAGTTACAGGGGTCGACCCAGTACTTC. Translated, it gives CASSLELQGSTQYF.

The rearrangement uses TRBV7-3 and TRBJ2-5; D unclear. The CDR3 contains 13 residues. CDR1 is SGHTA and CDR2 is FQGTGA in the germline V gene. Trimming shortened V by 2 bases and J by 1 base, and 5 bases separated the two germline ends. The chain's CDR3 is CASSLGLQETQYF. The CDR3 nucleotides are TGTGCCAGCAGCTTAGGGCTCCAAGAGACCCAGTACTTC.

This clone was picked up a small number of times. The CDR3 loop reads CASSRSAGVDYEQYF. For the CDR3, the DNA is TGTGCCAGCAGTCGGTCGGCGGGAGTTGACTACGAGCAGTACTTC. The chain couples TRBV5-6 to TRBJ2-7, with 7 positions matching TRBD2. Germline-derived CDR1 and CDR2 are SGHDT and YYEEEE. This CDR3 is 15 amino acids long. J gave up 3 bases and V 5 bases, and 11 bases lay outside the gene matches.

The chain links TRBV11-2 to TRBJ1-1; weak D call: TRBD1 (5 bases). Germline CDR1 and CDR2: SGHAT and FQNNGV. The CDR3 spans 15 residues. Between the trimmed V and J ends, which lost 3 bases and 4 bases, there was a span of 15 bases. The CDR3 sequence is CASSFTSGFLTEAFF. Written as DNA, the CDR3 is TGTGCCAGCAGCTTCACCTCAGGGTTCCTCACTGAAGCTTTCTTT. Full variable domain (remainder filled in from reference TRBV11-2 and TRBJ1-1): EAGVAQSPRYKIIEKRQSVAFWCNPISGHATLYWYQQILGQGPKLLIQFQNNGVVDDSQLPKDRFSAERLKGVDSTLKIQPAKLEDSAVYLCASSFTSGFLTEAFFGQGTRLTVV.

The J gene is TRBJ2-7, the V gene TRBV28, with 8 positions matching TRBD1. Germline trimming cut 5 bases from V and 5 bases from J; bases unmatched to any gene: 8. Germline V gives CDR1 MDHEN, CDR2 SYDVKM. CDR3 length: 14 residues. CDR3 bases: TGTGCCAGCAGTGACAGGGGCGGCGGGAACGAGCAGTACTTC. Amino acids: CASSDRGGGNEQYF.